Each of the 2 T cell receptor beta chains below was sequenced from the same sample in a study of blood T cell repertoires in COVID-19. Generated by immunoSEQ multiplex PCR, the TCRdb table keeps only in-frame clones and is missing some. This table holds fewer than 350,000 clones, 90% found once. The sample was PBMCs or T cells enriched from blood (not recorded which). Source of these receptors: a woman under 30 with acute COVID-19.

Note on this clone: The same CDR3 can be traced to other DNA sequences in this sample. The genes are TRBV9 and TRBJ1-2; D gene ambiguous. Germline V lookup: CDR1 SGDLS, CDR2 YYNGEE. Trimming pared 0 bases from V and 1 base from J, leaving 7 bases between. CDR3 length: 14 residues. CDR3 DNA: TGTGCCAGCAGCGTAGACTCGGGTAACTATGGCTACACCTTC. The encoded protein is CASSVDSGNYGYTF.

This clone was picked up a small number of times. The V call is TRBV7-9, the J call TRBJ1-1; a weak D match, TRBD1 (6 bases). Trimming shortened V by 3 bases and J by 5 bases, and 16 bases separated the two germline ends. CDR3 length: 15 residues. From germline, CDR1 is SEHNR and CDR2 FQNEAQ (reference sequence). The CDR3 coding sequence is TGTGCCAGCAGCTTGTACACTCCTAGGGGGACTGAAGCTTTCTTT. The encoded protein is CASSLYTPRGTEAFF.